This entry features one T cell receptor beta chain sequence. This specimen comes from a study of OX40 agonist ivuxolimab in advanced cancers. Sequencing was performed with immunoSEQ multiplex PCR; in TCRdb, only in-frame clones are kept and a portion is missing. The top ten clones hold around 0.16% of a sample with some 96,000 clones, about 88% of them seen once. Germline V gene lookup returns CDR1 SGHRS and CDR2 YFSETQ. V was clipped by 0 bases and J by 6 bases; unmatched bases: 2. The CDR3 is 14 amino acids. The specimen comprised CD4+ or CD8+ T cells sorted from blood, sampled in a trial of the OX40 agonist ivuxolimab. This chain connects TRBV5-1 to TRBJ2-1, with 8 bases aligning to TRBD1. The sequence came from an adult with an advanced solid tumor such as melanoma, head and neck, liver or kidney cancer. The CDR3 bases are TGCGCCAGCAGCTTGGGGGACAGGCTCAATGAGCAGTTCTTC. Its translation is CASSLGDRLNEQFF. The full variable domain, its missing parts supplied by reference TRBV5-1 and TRBJ2-1, is KAGVTQTPRYLIKTRGQQVTLSCSPISGHRSVSWYQQTPGQGLQFLFEYFSETQRNKGNFPGRFSGRQFSNSRSEMNVSTLELGDSALYLCASSLGDRLNEQFFGPGTRLTVL.